Below are 21 T cell receptor beta chains sequenced from a single sample in a study of T cells in Graves' hyperthyroidism and ophthalmopathy. TCR beta CDR3 region amplification was performed from RNA transcripts. The primer set for the first-round RT-PCR of the TCR CDR3 was HTBI. TCRdb re-called the multiplex PCR reads with MiXCR, one entry per CDR3 protein. This repertoire shows some 360,000 distinct CDR3 sequences, around 18% found once; its top ten account for about 14%. Material for sequencing was blood. The receptor set was obtained from a woman aged 40 to 49 with Graves' ophthalmopathy.

In this sample, this clonotype turned up many times. The chain combines TRBV29-1 with TRBJ2-2; 7 bases are shared with TRBD2. The V gene's germline CDR1 is SQVTM and CDR2 ANQGSEA. With V trimmed by 7 bases and J by 1 base, 6 bases remained unmatched. This CDR3 contains 14 residues. The CDR3 sequence: CSGSSGGNTGELFF. For the CDR3, the DNA is TGCAGCGGATCTAGCGGAGGGAACACCGGGGAGCTGTTTTTT.

The chain links TRBV28 to TRBJ2-5; TRBD1 or TRBD2 may be the D gene (6 bases each). Germline V gene sequence: CDR1 MDHEN, CDR2 SYDVKM. The ends were cut back, 4 bases at V and 5 bases at J, with 17 bases in the middle. CDR3 length: 15 amino acids. The CDR3 reads CASSSLGGAEETQYF. The CDR3 nucleotides are TGTGCCAGCAGTTCCCTCGGGGGCGCAGAGGAGACCCAGTACTTC.

In its sample, this clonotype was seen many times. The V gene is TRBV28, the J gene TRBJ2-5, with D possibly matching TRBD2 (6 bases). CDR1 MDHEN and CDR2 SYDVKM come from the germline V gene. The CDR3 is 14 residues long. The V end lost 6 bases, the J end lost 0 bases, and 11 bases lay between the germline ends. The CDR3: CASRQDYNQETQYF. The CDR3 region has the DNA TGTGCCAGCAGACAGGACTATAACCAAGAGACCCAGTACTTC.

In DNA form, the CDR3 reads TGTGCCAGCAGTGAATACCGGGGGACAGGGGGTAGCAATCAGCCCCAGCATTTT. The encoded protein is CASSEYRGTGGSNQPQHF. V usage is TRBV6-1 and J usage is TRBJ1-5; 11 bases line up with TRBD1. Germline-derived CDR1 and CDR2 are MNHNS and SASEGT. V lost 2 bases to trimming and J lost 0 bases; unmatched junction nucleotides: 6. The CDR3 runs to 18 residues.

This clonotype was counted ten times or more. The V gene is TRBV6-4, the J gene TRBJ2-1; no firm D call. The length of the CDR3 is 14 residues. Trimming took off 0 bases at V and 6 bases at J, with 9 bases between the two ends. Germline V gene lookup returns CDR1 MRHNA and CDR2 SNTAGT. The CDR3 sequence: CASSDSKDLNEQFF. Here the CDR3 DNA reads TGTGCCAGCAGTGACTCGAAGGACCTCAATGAGCAGTTCTTC.

The chain employs TRBV9 and TRBJ2-5, with D unresolved. This CDR3 comprises 16 residues. In germline, CDR1 is SGDLS, CDR2 YYNGEE. The ends were cut back, 5 bases at V and 5 bases at J, with 22 bases in the middle. In nucleotides, the CDR3 is TGTGCCAGCAGTCCCGGAGTGTTTGGGTTTGAGGAGACCCAGTACTTC. It codes for CASSPGVFGFEETQYF.

This clonotype was recorded at least ten times. This CDR3 is CASSPTRDIYEQYF. CDR3 coding DNA: TGTGCCAGCTCTCCTACTCGGGACATCTACGAGCAGTACTTC. The V call is TRBV18, the J call TRBJ2-7; D is possibly TRBD1 (6 bases). The CDR3 has 14 residues. The V gene's germline CDR1 is KGHSH and CDR2 LQKENI. V gave up 6 bases and J gave up 3 bases, with 15 bases separating them.

In this sample, this clonotype turned up many times. The V and J genes are TRBV20-1 and TRBJ1-1; TRBD1 is a possible D gene (6 bases). The ends were cut back, 5 bases at V and 4 bases at J, with 14 bases in the middle. CDR3 length: 13 residues. Germline lookup yields CDR1 DFQATT and CDR2 SNEGSKA (reference sequence). The CDR3 loop is CSAGGTLITEAFF. The CDR3 region has the DNA TGCAGTGCTGGGGGGACACTCATCACTGAAGCTTTCTTT.

The sample holds many counts of this clonotype. The chain uses TRBV6-1 and TRBJ2-5; D is undetermined. Trimming removed 7 bases at V and 0 bases at J, with 3 bases between. This CDR3 region has 11 residues. CDR1 is MNHNS and CDR2 is SASEGT in the germline V gene. The CDR3 sequence: CASTYQETQYF. Written as DNA, the CDR3 is TGTGCCAGCACATACCAAGAGACCCAGTACTTC.

The chain employs TRBV28 and TRBJ2-2; TRBD1 aligns across 9 bases. The junction had 7 bases not matched to a gene; V was cut back by 5 bases and J by 6 bases. CDR1 is MDHEN and CDR2 is SYDVKM in the germline V gene. This CDR3 region has 15 residues. The CDR3 is CASSPPGTGSGELFF. The CDR3 region has the DNA TGTGCCAGCAGTCCTCCCGGGACAGGGTCCGGGGAGCTGTTTTTT.

This clonotype has just one count. The rearrangement joins TRBV6-1 to TRBJ1-1; TRBD1 agrees at 8 bases. CDR3 length: 14 residues. Losses at the gene ends were 6 bases for V and 6 bases for J; bases not matched to a gene: 9. Germline CDR1 and CDR2: MNHNS and SASEGT. This CDR3 reads CASSSDRASSEAFF. The CDR3 coding sequence is TGTGCCAGCAGCTCGGACAGGGCCTCCTCTGAAGCTTTCTTT.

This clonotype was seen ten or more times. CDR3 residues: CASSITGGDYGYTF. The CDR3 DNA reads TGTGCCAGTAGTATAACAGGGGGCGACTATGGCTACACCTTC. The rearrangement links TRBV19 to TRBJ1-2, with 9 bases fitting TRBD1. The germline CDR1 and CDR2 sequences are LNHDA and SQIVND (reference sequence). CDR3 length: 14 residues. Unmatched junction bases numbered 1, after V lost 2 bases and J lost 3 bases.

This clonotype was detected ten times or more. The chain combines TRBV20-1 with TRBJ1-5; D call uncertain. Germline V gene lookup returns CDR1 DFQATT and CDR2 SNEGSKA (reference sequence). V shed 0 bases and J shed 0 bases, with 6 bases lying between them. The CDR3 sequence is 14 residues long. The CDR3 DNA reads as TGCAGTGCTAGAGAAGGGTTTAGCAATCAGCCCCAGCATTTT. It translates to CSAREGFSNQPQHF.

Many counts were recorded for this clonotype. The chain combines TRBV6-2 or TRBV6-3 with TRBJ1-5; D uncertain. CDR3 length equals 13 residues. V lost 6 bases and J lost 3, with 9 bases in between. The V gene's germline CDR1 is MNHEY and CDR2 SVGEGT. The CDR3 DNA sequence: TGTGCCAGCAGCCACAACCCCAATCAGCCCCAGCATTTT. Its translation: CASSHNPNQPQHF.

The rearrangement links TRBV29-1 to TRBJ1-5, with D unresolved. CDR1 is SQVTM and CDR2 is ANQGSEA in the germline V gene. V shed 4 bases and J shed 7 bases, with 14 bases lying between them. The CDR3 is 13 residues long. The DNA of the CDR3 is TGCAGCGTTGTGGAGGGATGGGGACAGCCCCAGCATTTT. Translating it yields CSVVEGWGQPQHF.

In its sample, this clonotype was seen many times. CDR3 protein: CASSSGTEINQPQHF. The CDR3 DNA is TGTGCCAGCAGTTCTGGGACAGAGATCAATCAGCCCCAGCATTTT. This chain connects TRBV28 to TRBJ1-5; 7 nucleotides line up with TRBD1. V shed 4 bases, J shed 3 bases, and the junction held 6 bases outside the gene matches. The CDR3 runs 15 residues. CDR1 is MDHEN and CDR2 is SYDVKM in the germline V gene. Together with reference TRBV28 and TRBJ1-5, the CDR3 gives the full variable domain: DVKVTQSSRYLVKRTGEKVFLECVQDMDHENMFWYRQDPGLGLRLIYFSYDVKMKEKGDIPEGYSVSREKKERFSLILESASTNQTSMYLCASSSGTEINQPQHFGDGTRLSIL.

This clonotype showed up many times. V is TRBV28 and J is TRBJ1-1; no firm D call. The V and J ends lost 5 bases and 5 bases respectively, with 18 bases between them. Germline CDR1 MDHEN, CDR2 SYDVKM. CDR3 length equals 15 residues. This chain's CDR3 is CASSRPSIRRTEAFF. CDR3 nucleotides: TGTGCCAGCAGTCGGCCTTCGATCCGGCGAACTGAAGCTTTCTTT.

Ten or more counts support this clonotype. The chain couples TRBV11-2 to TRBJ1-1; D gene unclear. Germline CDR1 SGHAT, CDR2 FQNNGV. V was trimmed by 1 base and J by 12 bases, leaving 15 bases between them. The CDR3 consists of 13 residues. This chain's CDR3 is CASSLGSTRRSFF. The CDR3 DNA reads TGTGCCAGCAGCTTAGGGTCTACGAGGAGGTCTTTCTTT.

This clonotype was recorded many times. The V call is TRBV28, the J call TRBJ1-2; no definite D call. This CDR3 is 13 amino acids long. Trimming cost V 3 bases and J 3 bases, with 8 bases left between them. Germline lookup yields CDR1 MDHEN and CDR2 SYDVKM. The CDR3 region is CASSFGEYYGYTF. CDR3 in DNA: TGTGCCAGCAGTTTTGGGGAGTACTATGGCTACACCTTC.

This clonotype showed up many times. The chain has TRBV6-1 and TRBJ2-6; perhaps TRBD1 as D (6 bases). Germline CDR1 is MNHNS and CDR2 is SASEGT. V was cut by 6 bases and J by 4 bases, with 13 bases left in between. The CDR3 sequence is 15 residues long. CDR3 in amino acids: CASRLQGLGANVLTF. Here the CDR3 DNA reads TGTGCCAGCAGGCTTCAGGGGCTCGGGGCCAACGTCCTGACTTTC.

Details on this clonotype: Being one base from a much bigger clone, this may be a read error. The chain has TRBV19 and TRBJ2-2, with D perhaps being TRBD1 or TRBD2 (5 bases each). Germline V gives CDR1 LNHDA, CDR2 SQIVND (reference sequence). The CDR3 length is 14 residues. The CDR3 DNA is TGTGCCAGTAGTCTCGCAGAGTGGGCTGGGGGGCTGTTTTTT. It is translated as CASSLAEWAGGLFF.